These 14 T cell receptor beta chains originate from one sample sequenced in a study of T-cell reconstitution after alpha-beta-depleted transplantation in children. Library preparation (for TCRbeta) was performed with unique molecular identifiers. In TCRdb, the PCR reads were re-called with MiXCR into one record per CDR3 protein. This table has roughly 590,000 distinct CDR3 sequences, roughly 15% appearing once. The sequenced sample was PBMCs from the stem cell graft donor, obtained from the stem cell graft. These receptors all stem from a human donor who donated a stem cell graft to a child with acute myeloid leukemia.

This clonotype was counted a few times. V usage is TRBV5-1 and J usage is TRBJ2-2; D possibly uses TRBD1 or TRBD2 (6 bases each). From germline, CDR1 is SGHRS and CDR2 YFSETQ. This CDR3 is built from 16 residues. The V end was cut by 0 bases, the J end by 0 bases, with 9 bases between. The CDR3 protein is CASSLAGASNTGELFF. Written as DNA, the CDR3 is TGCGCCAGCAGCTTGGCGGGGGCCTCGAACACCGGGGAGCTGTTTTTT.

The rearrangement joins TRBV25-1 to TRBJ2-1; perhaps TRBD2 as D (5 bases). V was pared by 8 bases and J by 16 bases, with 21 bases between. Germline V gene data show CDR1 as MGHDK and CDR2 as SYGVNS. CDR3 length: 12 amino acids. The CDR3 sequence: CASQLQRSPIFF. CDR3 coding DNA: TGTGCCAGCCAACTCCAGCGGTCCCCGATCTTCTTC.

CDR3 DNA sequence: TGTGCCAGCAGCTTAGTCGAAGGGGAAGGGTACGAGCAGTACTTC. Its translation is CASSLVEGEGYEQYF. The genes are TRBV7-2 and TRBJ2-7, with D possibly matching TRBD1 (5 bases). CDR1 and CDR2 from the germline V gene are SGHTA and FQGNSA. V was trimmed by 1 base and J by 4 bases, leaving 14 bases between them. This CDR3 region has 15 residues.

This clonotype was seen many times. The chain is built from TRBV6-4 and TRBJ1-1; D not certain. The V end was cut by 0 bases, the J end by 4 bases, with 6 bases between. Germline lookup yields CDR1 MRHNA and CDR2 SNTAGT. The length of the CDR3 is 13 residues. CDR3 in DNA: TGTGCCAGCAGTGACTCCCAGCTCACTGAAGCTTTCTTT. This codes for CASSDSQLTEAFF.

In its sample, this clonotype was seen a few times. The chain joins TRBV4-1 to TRBJ2-7; no clear D gene. The V and J ends lost 3 bases and 4 bases respectively, with 13 bases between them. The CDR3 has 14 residues. Germline V gene data show CDR1 as MGHRA and CDR2 as YSYEKL. CDR3 DNA sequence: TGCGCCAGCAGCCACTTAGGGAAGGGTTACGAGCAGTACTTC. It translates to CASSHLGKGYEQYF.

The sample holds a few counts of this clonotype. The CDR3 protein is CSARSLTSSYGYTF. As DNA, the CDR3 is TGCAGTGCTAGATCCCTGACAAGCTCCTATGGCTACACCTTC. The V and J genes are TRBV20-1 and TRBJ1-2; D gene ambiguous. The germline V and J ends were trimmed by 2 bases and 4 bases, with 14 bases remaining between them. This CDR3 contains 14 residues. Germline V gives CDR1 DFQATT, CDR2 SNEGSKA (reference sequence).

The CDR3 nucleotides are TGTGCCTGGAGTGTAGCAGGTGCTAGCACAGATACGCAGTATTTT. It is translated as CAWSVAGASTDTQYF. The V call is TRBV30, the J call TRBJ2-3; D ambiguous. With 0 bases removed from V and 0 bases from J, the gap between germline ends came to 10 bases. The germline V gene encodes CDR1 GTSNPN and CDR2 SVGIG (reference sequence). The CDR3 length is 15 residues.

In this sample, this clonotype turned up many times. V usage is TRBV20-1 and J usage is TRBJ2-5; possible D gene TRBD2, 8 bases. The germline V and J ends were trimmed by 6 bases and 7 bases, with 18 bases remaining between them. This CDR3 has 13 amino acids. Germline loops: CDR1 DFQATT, CDR2 SNEGSKA (reference sequence). The CDR3 bases are TGCAGTGCGGGGGACAGCGGGGGTCGGACCCAGTACTTC. The encoded protein is CSAGDSGGRTQYF.

This clonotype has more than one count but fewer than ten. The chain links TRBV11-2 to TRBJ2-5; possibly TRBD1 or TRBD2 for D (5 bases each). Germline V CDR1 and CDR2: SGHAT, FQNNGV. Trimming left V 3 bases short and J 4 bases short, with 27 bases between. This CDR3 has 19 amino acids. CDR3 residues: CASSFPRASKGTPRETQYF. The CDR3 DNA reads as TGTGCCAGCAGCTTCCCCCGTGCATCCAAAGGGACGCCACGAGAGACCCAGTACTTC.

The chain recombines TRBV13 with TRBJ2-1; 7 bases map to TRBD1. CDR3 size: 15 residues. The V gene end was trimmed by 2 bases and the J gene end by 3 bases; junction bases not matched to a gene: 4. Germline CDR1 reads PRHDT; CDR2 reads FYEKMQ (reference sequence). The CDR3 DNA follows: TGTGCCAGCAGCTTAACCTACAGGGGCTACAATGAGCAGTTCTTC. It codes for CASSLTYRGYNEQFF.

There are many counts of this clonotype. CDR3 residues: CSASGGRGGGTEAFF. In DNA, the CDR3 is TGCAGTGCTAGTGGGGGGAGAGGAGGTGGCACTGAAGCTTTCTTT. V usage is TRBV20-1 and J usage is TRBJ1-1, with D tentatively TRBD1 (5 bases). Between the trimmed V and J ends, which lost 3 bases and 4 bases, there was a span of 18 bases. The CDR3 loop spans 15 amino acids. CDR1 is DFQATT and CDR2 is SNEGSKA in the germline V gene (reference sequence).

For this clonotype: At one of its ends the junction is not consistent with the germline gene, which may arise from a read error. The gene calls are TRBV29-1 and TRBJ2-2; TRBD2 is a possible D gene (5 bases). Germline V gene lookup returns CDR1 SQVTM and CDR2 ANQGSEA. The CDR3 is 15 residues long. Written as DNA, the CDR3 is TGCAGCGTTGAAGTAGGACCCCGTGGAGCCGGGGAGCCGTTTTTT. It is translated as CSVEVGPRGAGEPFF.

This clonotype has only a few counts. The chain joins TRBV7-9 to TRBJ1-1; TRBD1 is a possible D gene (5 bases). V lost 7 bases and J 4 bases, leaving 16 bases between the germline ends. Germline V gene data show CDR1 as SEHNR and CDR2 as FQNEAQ (reference sequence). This CDR3 has 14 residues. The chain's CDR3 is CASNLGEVGTEAFF. Here the CDR3 DNA reads TGTGCCAGCAACCTAGGGGAGGTGGGCACTGAAGCTTTCTTT.

There are a few counts of this clonotype. The CDR3 here is CASSEPRDGSQETQYF. DNA of the CDR3: TGCGCCAGCAGTGAACCCAGGGACGGTTCCCAAGAGACCCAGTACTTC. The J gene is TRBJ2-5, the V gene TRBV10-1; either TRBD1 or TRBD2 may fit D (5 bases each). Germline V CDR1 and CDR2: WNHNN, SYGVQD (reference sequence). The CDR3 is 16 amino acids. Trimming cost V 3 bases and J 1 base, with 15 bases left between them.